This is a list of T cell receptor beta chains from one sample in a study of neurological immune-mediated disorders. TCRdb redid the calling of the 5' RACE reads with MiXCR, one entry per CDR3 protein. There are tens of thousands of distinct CDR3 sequences in the sample; 13% to 15% occur only once, and over 20% lies in the top ten. Sequencing used PBMCs. These TCRs come from a woman between 45 and 60 years old with HTLV-1-associated myelopathy (HAM/TSP). The CDR3 runs from the conserved cysteine through the conserved F or W. Each record gives: D gene, J gene, clone size, V gene, CDR3 protein, CDR3 DNA. The D gene is left open where the match is weak. Clone size is shown for a subset of rows, as once, few, many or a class of expanded clone.

. | TRBJ1-1 | many | TRBV29-1 | CSVGGAGPGAFF | TGCAGCGTTGGGGGCGCCGGCCCGGGGGCTTTCTTT
. | TRBJ2-7 | . | TRBV18 | CASSPGQFYEQYF | TGTGCCAGCTCACCAGGACAGTTTTACGAGCAGTACTTC
. | TRBJ1-1 | many | TRBV20-1 | CSARDRAVTAFF | TGCAGTGCTAGAGATCGGGCAGTGACGGCTTTCTTT
TRBD1 | TRBJ1-4 | . | TRBV7-2 | CASSGPWTGYEGKLFF | TGTGCCAGCAGCGGTCCCTGGACAGGGTACGAGGGAAAACTGTTTTTT
. | TRBJ1-2 | many | TRBV20-1 | CSAREPVNYGYTF | TGCAGTGCTAGAGAACCAGTTAACTATGGCTACACCTTC
TRBD1 | TRBJ1-6 | many | TRBV27 | CASSSGQGNSPLHF | TGTGCCAGCAGTTCTGGACAGGGTAATTCACCCCTCCACTTT
TRBD2 | TRBJ2-5 | many | TRBV27 | CASSGGARETQYF | TGTGCCAGCTCGGGGGGGGCGCGTGAGACCCAGTACTTC
TRBD1 | TRBJ1-1 | many | TRBV4-3 | CANSQSNTGDRNTEAFF | TGCGCCAACAGCCAGTCCAATACAGGGGACAGGAACACTGAAGCTTTCTTT
. | TRBJ1-2 | many | TRBV5-4 | CASSLTGANYGYTF | TGTGCCAGCAGCTTGACAGGAGCTAACTATGGCTACACCTTC
. | TRBJ2-1 | few | TRBV27 | CASSSPTGHEQFF | TGTGCCAGCAGTTCGCCCACGGGGCATGAGCAGTTCTTC
TRBD1 | TRBJ1-2 | many | TRBV30 | CAWSVRRDRDHTF | TGTGCCTGGAGTGTACGCCGGGACAGGGATCACACCTTC
. | TRBJ1-1 | many | TRBV20-1 | CSARDLFRDMNTEAFF | TGCAGTGCTAGAGACCTGTTCCGGGACATGAACACTGAAGCTTTCTTT
TRBD2 | TRBJ2-5 | many | TRBV5-1 | CASSSGLAGLQETQYF | TGCGCCAGCAGCTCTGGACTAGCGGGGCTCCAAGAGACCCAGTACTTC
. | TRBJ1-6 | many | TRBV14 | CASSQDRTVNNSPLHF | TGTGCCAGCAGCCAAGATCGGACAGTCAATAATTCACCCCTCCACTTT
. | TRBJ1-2 | many | TRBV27 | CASSHTGLHGYTF | TGTGCCAGCAGCCACACAGGGCTACATGGCTACACCTTC
TRBD2 | TRBJ2-3 | many | TRBV7-3 | CASSLTPGAGLAFLSTDTQYF | TGTGCCAGCAGCTTAACTCCTGGAGCGGGACTAGCATTTTTGAGCACAGATACGCAGTATTTT
. | TRBJ2-2 | many | TRBV5-5 | CASSLMGGAGELFF | TGTGCCAGCAGCCTAATGGGCGGGGCCGGGGAGCTGTTTTTT
. | TRBJ1-2 | many | TRBV3-1 | CASSQDWSGSYGYTF | TGTGCCAGCAGCCAAGATTGGAGTGGCAGCTATGGCTACACCTTC
. | TRBJ1-4 | many | TRBV20-1 | CSARLRDGIEKLFF | TGCAGTGCTAGACTCCGGGACGGCATCGAAAAACTGTTTTTT
. | TRBJ1-5 | many | TRBV6-5 | CASSAQGNRPQHF | TGTGCCAGCAGTGCGCAGGGGAATCGGCCCCAGCATTTT
TRBD1 | TRBJ1-5 | many | TRBV6-5 | CASRTGWDQPQHF | TGTGCCAGCAGGACAGGGTGGGATCAGCCCCAGCATTTT
TRBD2 | TRBJ2-7 | many | TRBV5-1 | CASSWSLAGSPYEQYF | TGCGCCAGCAGCTGGAGTTTAGCGGGTAGCCCCTACGAGCAGTACTTC
TRBD1 | TRBJ2-6 | many | TRBV5-1 | CASSRDSSTGANVLTF | TGCGCCAGCAGCAGGGACAGTTCTACTGGGGCCAACGTCCTGACTTTC
. | TRBJ1-6 | many | TRBV2 | CASGLPPSPLHF | TGTGCCAGCGGCCTTCCCCCTTCACCCCTCCACTTT
TRBD2 | TRBJ2-1 | many | TRBV6-5 | CASSPPPLLAGSYNEQFF | TGTGCCAGCAGCCCGCCCCCTTTACTAGCGGGGAGTTACAATGAGCAGTTCTTC
TRBD1 | TRBJ2-7 | many | TRBV15 | CATSRGQGVYEQYF | TGTGCCACCAGCAGAGGACAGGGGGTCTACGAGCAGTACTTC
TRBD2 | TRBJ2-1 | . | TRBV28 | CASEPGGALDEQFF | TGTGCCAGCGAGCCCGGGGGGGCCCTGGATGAGCAGTTCTTC
. | TRBJ2-5 | many | TRBV4-1 | CASSPPGQETQYF | TGCGCCAGCAGTCCCCCAGGTCAAGAGACCCAGTACTTC
. | TRBJ2-1 | many | TRBV7-2 | CASSLEPFGGNEQFF | TGTGCCAGCAGCTTAGAGCCCTTTGGGGGGAATGAGCAGTTCTTC
. | TRBJ2-7 | many | TRBV5-4 | CASSLDAGPGYEQYF | TGTGCCAGCAGCTTGGACGCCGGACCGGGGTACGAGCAGTACTTC
. | TRBJ1-4 | many | TRBV5-1 | CASSLEALPNEKLFF | TGCGCCAGCAGCTTGGAGGCACTGCCGAATGAAAAACTGTTTTTT